This paragraph covers one T cell receptor (beta chain) sequence. The source of the sample is a study of cytomegalovirus exposure and HLA in healthy donors. The germline CDR1 and CDR2 sequences are MNHEY and SVGAGI. With 6 bases clipped from V and 2 bases from J, the junction kept 8 bases outside the gene matches. The CDR3 sequence is 15 residues long. In the PCR, 60 Vbeta and 13 Jbeta primers were used. Data came from immunoSEQ multiplex PCR; TCRdb stores just in-frame clones and leaves some out. The repertoire includes some 130,000 clones, about 74% of them detected once, and around 2% sits in the top ten.

V is TRBV6-5 and J is TRBJ2-7; 9 positions agree with TRBD1. What was sequenced was PBMCs. The sequence came from a man aged 25 to 45 in good health and CMV-seronegative. CDR3 residues: CASRTWGDRAYEQYF. The CDR3 DNA reads TGTGCCAGCAGGACTTGGGGGGACAGGGCCTACGAGCAGTACTTC.